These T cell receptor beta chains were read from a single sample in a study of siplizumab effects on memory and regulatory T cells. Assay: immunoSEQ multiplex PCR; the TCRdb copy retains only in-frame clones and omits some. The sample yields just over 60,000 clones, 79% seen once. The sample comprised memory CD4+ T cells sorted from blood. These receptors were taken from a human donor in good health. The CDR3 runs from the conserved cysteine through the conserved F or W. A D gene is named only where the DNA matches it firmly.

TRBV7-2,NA,CASSLTRGVQFF
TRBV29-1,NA,CSVAWRFYEQYF
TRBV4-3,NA,CASSQDGGTYGYTF
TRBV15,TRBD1,CATSRQGLGNEQFF
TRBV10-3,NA,CAISDAGEAQHF
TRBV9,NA,CASSPFVYNEQFF
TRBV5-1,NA,CASSLGEMNYGYTF
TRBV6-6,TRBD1,CASSYGTGLRYGYTF
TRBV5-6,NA,CASSGGLSSYNSPLHF
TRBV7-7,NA,CASSSGYEGVPGNYGYTF
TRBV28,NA,CASSYAGTPTSSYEQYF